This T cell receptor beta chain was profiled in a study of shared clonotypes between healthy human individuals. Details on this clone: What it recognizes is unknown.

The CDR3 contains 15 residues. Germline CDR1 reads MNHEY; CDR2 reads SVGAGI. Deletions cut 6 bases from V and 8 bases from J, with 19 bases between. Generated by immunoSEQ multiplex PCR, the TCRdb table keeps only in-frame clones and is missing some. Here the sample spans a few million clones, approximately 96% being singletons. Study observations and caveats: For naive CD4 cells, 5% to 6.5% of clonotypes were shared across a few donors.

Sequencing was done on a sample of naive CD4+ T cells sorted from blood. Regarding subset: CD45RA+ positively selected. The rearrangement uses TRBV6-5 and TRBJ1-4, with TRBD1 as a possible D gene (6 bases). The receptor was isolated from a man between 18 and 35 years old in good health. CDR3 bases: TGTGCCAGCAGCCCCTGGGAGGGGGGGAAAGAAAAACTGTTTTTT. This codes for CASSPWEGGKEKLFF.